What follows describes a single T cell receptor beta chain. Per the authors' pipeline: Nucleated cell number was recorded as an estimate derived from reference gene primer amplification. Clones were read by immunoSEQ multiplex PCR, and TCRdb kept only the in-frame ones, dropping some. From that table come the V and J calls and clone size; the DNA was used to work out D and trimming. The sample carries roughly 270,000 clones, approximately 91% recorded once. This entry belongs to a study of blood T cell repertoires in COVID-19. Input material: peripheral blood. This receptor was obtained from a man between 18 and 29 years old with active or convalescent COVID-19.

The CDR3 here is CASSPWAGVNNEQYF. CDR3 nucleotide sequence: TGTGCCAGCAGCCCCTGGGCGGGGGTGAATAACGAGCAGTACTTC. This rearrangement joins TRBV11-2 to TRBJ2-7; 7 nucleotides match TRBD2. The length of the CDR3 is 15 residues. From germline, CDR1 is SGHAT and CDR2 FQNNGV. Unmatched junction bases numbered 12, after V lost 5 bases and J lost 5 bases.